The next 14 T cell receptor beta chains were all read from a single sample in a study of T cell responses to AZD1222 COVID-19 vaccine. The data were produced by immunoSEQ multiplex PCR, yet TCRdb's version contains in-frame clones alone and is incomplete. This table has more than 100,000 clones, about 92% appearing once. The input for sequencing was peripheral blood, taken on day 0 of AZD1222 vaccination. Receptors were obtained from an adult in good health.

The rearrangement joins TRBV5-8 to TRBJ1-4, with D perhaps TRBD1 (5 bases). Germline assignment: CDR1 SGHTS and CDR2 YDEGEE. The length of the CDR3 is 15 residues. Trimming removed 3 bases at V and 0 bases at J, with 9 bases between. CDR3: CASSSQGATNEKLFF. For the CDR3, the DNA is TGTGCCAGCAGCTCGCAGGGAGCAACTAATGAAAAACTGTTTTTT.

The chain uses TRBV28 and TRBJ1-1, with unresolved D. CDR3 length: 14 residues. Trimming shortened V by 3 bases and J by 0 bases, and 8 bases separated the two germline ends. CDR1 is MDHEN, CDR2 SYDVKM, per germline. This CDR3 reads CASSLGGLNTEAFF. The DNA for the CDR3 is TGTGCCAGCAGTTTGGGAGGGCTGAACACTGAAGCTTTCTTT.

The chain employs TRBV10-3 and TRBJ2-1; D call uncertain. With 2 bases removed from V and 12 bases from J, the gap between germline ends came to 11 bases. Germline lookup yields CDR1 ENHRY and CDR2 SYGVKD. CDR3 length: 12 amino acids. This CDR3 is CAISELTEGQFF. CDR3 sequence (DNA): TGTGCCATCAGTGAGCTGACCGAAGGGCAGTTCTTC.

The chain has TRBV19 and TRBJ1-2; 7 bases match TRBD1. This CDR3 comprises 14 residues. Trimming cost V 7 bases and J 5 bases; bases outside gene matches: 10. CDR1 and CDR2 (germline): LNHDA, SQIVND (reference sequence). As DNA, the CDR3 is TGTGCCAGTAAACCGCACGGACAGGCTTATGGCTACACCTTC. Its translation is CASKPHGQAYGYTF.

V gene TRBV3-1 (or the pseudogene TRBV3-2) combines with J gene TRBJ1-2; possible D gene TRBD1, 5 bases. The V gene lost 1 base and the J gene lost 4 bases, with 10 bases spanning the gap. The CDR3 has 14 residues. In germline, CDR1 is LGHDT, CDR2 YNNKEL (reference sequence). CDR3 DNA sequence: TGTGCCAGCAGCCAAGGGACACCAGTCTATGGCTACACCTTC. Encoded protein: CASSQGTPVYGYTF.

For this clone: Compared with germline, one end of the junction differs, possibly owing to a read error. Written as DNA, the CDR3 is TGTGCCAGCAGTGATAGATACAGGATCTTC. Translating it yields CASSDRYRIF. The rearrangement links TRBV6-1 to TRBJ2-7; D is perhaps TRBD1 (5 bases). The CDR3 runs 10 residues. Germline CDR1 is MNHNS and CDR2 is SASEGT.

J is TRBJ2-1 and V is TRBV11-3; no reliable D call. The V gene lost 1 base and the J gene lost 6 bases, with 10 bases spanning the gap. The CDR3 is made up of 14 amino acids. Germline loops: CDR1 SGHNT, CDR2 YENEEA. The DNA for the CDR3 is TGTGCCAGCAGCTTAGCGGCTAACCTCAATGAGCAGTTCTTC. It encodes CASSLAANLNEQFF.

The chain's CDR3 is CASSLGQYNEQFF. The CDR3 bases are TGTGCCAGCAGTCTGGGACAGTACAATGAGCAGTTCTTC. This chain joins TRBV12-3 or TRBV12-4 and TRBJ2-1; 7 nucleotides match TRBD1. CDR3 length: 13 amino acids. J was trimmed by 4 bases and V by 5 bases; bases with no gene match: 2.

The rearrangement links TRBV6-6 to TRBJ1-5, with 7 bases lining up with TRBD1. In germline, CDR1 is MNHNY, CDR2 SVGAGI (reference sequence). Trimming cost V 5 bases and J 4 bases; bases outside gene matches: 20. This CDR3 region has 19 residues. The CDR3 loop is CASSHGGRGPETSNQPQHF. CDR3 nucleotide sequence: TGTGCCAGCAGTCACGGCGGGAGGGGGCCGGAAACATCTAATCAGCCCCAGCATTTT.

The chain employs TRBV7-2 and TRBJ1-1; TRBD1 is a possible D gene (6 bases). CDR1 and CDR2 from the germline V gene are SGHTA and FQGNSA. There are 13 residues in the CDR3. V gave up 6 bases and J gave up 4 bases, with 12 bases separating them. The CDR3 bases are TGTGCCAGCAGAGCGCCAGGGGCCACTGAAGCTTTCTTT. This translates into CASRAPGATEAFF.

This chain links TRBV27 with TRBJ1-1; maybe TRBD1 (6 bases). The CDR3 runs 14 residues. Germline loops: CDR1 MNHEY, CDR2 SMNVEV (reference sequence). The V end was cut by 8 bases, the J end by 12 bases, with 25 bases between. The CDR3 nucleotides read TGTGCCAGCCGTATTGGGGCAGTTACAGGGTTTACTTTCTTT. Its translation: CASRIGAVTGFTFF.

The chain couples TRBV7-9 to TRBJ1-1; TRBD1 aligns across 7 bases. There are 16 residues in the CDR3. The germline V gene encodes CDR1 SEHNR and CDR2 FQNEAQ (reference sequence). V dropped 7 bases and J dropped 0; count of bases not matched to a gene: 11. The CDR3 protein is CASILGGGQLNTEAFF. The CDR3 DNA reads TGTGCCAGCATCTTGGGCGGGGGACAGCTGAACACTGAAGCTTTCTTT.

A single count supports this clone. This chain uses TRBV9 with TRBJ1-1; weak D call: TRBD1 (6 bases). V was cut by 0 bases and J by 1 base, with 10 bases left in between. Per the germline V gene, CDR1 is SGDLS and CDR2 is YYNGEE. The CDR3 covers 15 residues. The CDR3 sequence: CASSVGGTSNTEAFF. The CDR3 coding sequence is TGTGCCAGCAGCGTAGGCGGGACATCGAACACTGAAGCTTTCTTT.

This clone was seen a single time. V is TRBV4-1 and J is TRBJ1-5; maybe TRBD1 (5 bases). The CDR3 runs 16 residues. Per germline, CDR1 MGHRA and CDR2 YSYEKL. Trimming pared 0 bases from V and 7 bases from J, leaving 16 bases between. The DNA of the CDR3 is TGCGCCAGCAGCCAAGAACGGGGGGGGAACGGACAGCCCCAGCATTTT. Its protein is CASSQERGGNGQPQHF.